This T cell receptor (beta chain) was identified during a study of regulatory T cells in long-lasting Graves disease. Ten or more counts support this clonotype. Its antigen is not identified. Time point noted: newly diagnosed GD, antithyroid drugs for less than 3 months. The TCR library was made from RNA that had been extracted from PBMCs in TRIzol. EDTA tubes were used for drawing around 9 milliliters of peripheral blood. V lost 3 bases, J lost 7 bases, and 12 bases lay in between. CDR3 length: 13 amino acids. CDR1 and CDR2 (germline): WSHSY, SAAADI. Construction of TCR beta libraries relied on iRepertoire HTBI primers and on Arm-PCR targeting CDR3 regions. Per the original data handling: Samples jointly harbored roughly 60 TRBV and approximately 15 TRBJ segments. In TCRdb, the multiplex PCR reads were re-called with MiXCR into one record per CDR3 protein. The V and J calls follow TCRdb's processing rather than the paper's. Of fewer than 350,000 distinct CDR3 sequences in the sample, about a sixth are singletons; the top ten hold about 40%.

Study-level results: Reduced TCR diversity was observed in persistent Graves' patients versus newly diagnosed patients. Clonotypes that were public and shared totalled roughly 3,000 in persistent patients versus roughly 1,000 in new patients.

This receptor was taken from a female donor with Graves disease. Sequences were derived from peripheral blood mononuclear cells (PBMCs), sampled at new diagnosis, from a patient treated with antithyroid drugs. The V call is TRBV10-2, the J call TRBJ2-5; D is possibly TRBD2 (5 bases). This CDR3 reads CASSDRTEGTQYF. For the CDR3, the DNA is TGCGCCAGCAGTGACCGCACCGAGGGGACCCAGTACTTC.